This TCR beta chain comes out of a study of CD8 T cells in Susac syndrome. Study-level findings and limits: Individuals included in the TCR sequencing and HLA analysis were acknowledged by the study to be relatively few in number.

For this clonotype: Its antigen is not identified.

The CDR3 sequence is 11 residues long. Trimming stripped 5 bases from V and 8 bases from J, with 10 bases between. From germline, CDR1 is DFQATT and CDR2 SNEGSKA (reference sequence). About 0.45 to 1 ug RNA was reverse transcribed with random hexamers. It was immunoSEQ multiplex PCR that amplified TCR beta CDR3 across 54 Vbeta and 13 Jbeta. TCRdb ran MiXCR on the immunoSEQ multiplex PCR reads and lists one entry per CDR3 protein. Of 150,000 or so distinct CDR3 sequences in the sample, roughly 94% were seen once. Blood CD8+ and CD4+ T cells underwent high-throughput TCR beta sequencing. Purification of the CD8+ and CD4+ T cells relied on negative isolation, and TEMRA cells underwent FACS enrichment.

This receptor was identified in a human donor with multiple sclerosis. Sequenced sample: CD8+ T cells from PBMCs. The gene calls are TRBV20-1 and TRBJ2-1; no clear D. CDR3 DNA sequence: TGCAGTGCTCCATACTCTGATGAGCAGTTCTTC. Protein: CSAPYSDEQFF.